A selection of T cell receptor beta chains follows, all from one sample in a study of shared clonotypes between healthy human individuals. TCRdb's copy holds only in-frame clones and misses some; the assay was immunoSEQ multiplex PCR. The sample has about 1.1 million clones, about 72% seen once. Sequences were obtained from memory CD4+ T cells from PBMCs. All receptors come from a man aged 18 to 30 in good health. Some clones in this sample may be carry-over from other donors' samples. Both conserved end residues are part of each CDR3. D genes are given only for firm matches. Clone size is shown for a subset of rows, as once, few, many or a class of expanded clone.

TGTGCCAGCAGTCCGGGACGGACCTTCCAAGAGACCCAGTACTTC | CASSPGRTFQETQYF | TRBJ2-5 | NA | NA | TRBV2
TGTGCCTGGAGTGTATGGACGATTCAGGGGCGCGACAACGAGCAGTACTTC | CAWSVWTIQGRDNEQYF | TRBJ2-7 | NA | NA | TRBV30
TGTGCCAGCAGCCTACTAGGGGAGGGCTCTAGCACAGATACGCAGTATTTT | CASSLLGEGSSTDTQYF | TRBJ2-3 | NA | TRBD2 | TRBV5-6
TGTGCCACCCGGGAATGGGGTGCCCAGAACGAGCAGTACTTC | CATREWGAQNEQYF | TRBJ2-7 | few | NA | TRBV6-1
TGTGCCAGCACCCACCAGGGATTCGGCACTGAAGCTTTCTTT | CASTHQGFGTEAFF | TRBJ1-1 | few | NA | TRBV7-8
TGTGCCAGCAGCTCGAAGACGTCCCGGGACTTCAATGAGCAGTTCTTC | CASSSKTSRDFNEQFF | TRBJ2-1 | NA | NA | TRBV5-4
TGTGCCAGCAGTGTTACAGGTCTTAGCTCTGGGGCCAACGTCCTGACTTTC | CASSVTGLSSGANVLTF | TRBJ2-6 | once | NA | TRBV28
TGTGCCAGCAGTGAACTAGCGGGAACCTACGAGCAGTACTTC | CASSELAGTYEQYF | TRBJ2-7 | once | TRBD2 | TRBV2
TGTGCCAGCAGCGCACAGGGGGGGTGGGCAGATACGCAGTATTTT | CASSAQGGWADTQYF | TRBJ2-3 | NA | NA | TRBV7-2
TGTGCCATCAAGCCACAGTCGAACACTGAAGCTTTCTTT | CAIKPQSNTEAFF | TRBJ1-1 | NA | NA | TRBV10-3
TGTGCCAGCAGCCAAGAACTGCGACTAGCGGGAGGGACCGGGGAGCTGTTTTTT | CASSQELRLAGGTGELFF | TRBJ2-2 | NA | TRBD2 | TRBV4-2
TGTGCCAGCAGCTCCGGGGACAGGGTAGTGAGCACAGATACGCAGTATTTT | CASSSGDRVVSTDTQYF | TRBJ2-3 | NA | TRBD1 | TRBV11-3
TGTGCCATCAGTGAGTCGGGCGGGGGTCTTAATGAAAAACTGTTTTTT | CAISESGGGLNEKLFF | TRBJ1-4 | once | NA | TRBV10-3
TGTGCCTGGAGCTTAAAGCGGCCTAGCACAGATACGCAGTATTTT | CAWSLKRPSTDTQYF | TRBJ2-3 | NA | NA | TRBV30
TGTGCCAGTTCAACAACTAGCGGGAGTCGATACGAGCAGTACTTC | CASSTTSGSRYEQYF | TRBJ2-7 | many | TRBD2 | TRBV6-6
TGTGCCAGCAACAAAGACGGACCGGTCTCTGGAAACACCATATATTTT | CASNKDGPVSGNTIYF | TRBJ1-3 | few | NA | TRBV5-6
TGTGCCAGTAGTTTTACGGGGTCCGGACAGGTTAAGTCTGGCTACACCTTC | CASSFTGSGQVKSGYTF | TRBJ1-2 | few | TRBD1 | TRBV19
TGTGCCAGCAGCGCAGACAGGGGAGGGGGCACCGGGGAGCTGTTTTTT | CASSADRGGGTGELFF | TRBJ2-2 | few | NA | TRBV9
TGTGCCAGCTCACCACCGACACAGGGGGGCGAGCAGTACTTC | CASSPPTQGGEQYF | TRBJ2-7 | NA | TRBD1 | TRBV18
TGCGCCAGCAGCTGGGACGGGGTGGAGCAGTACTTC | CASSWDGVEQYF | TRBJ2-7 | NA | NA | TRBV5-1
TGCGCCAGCAGCCAACTAGGACAGGGAGACTACTACGAGCAGTACTTC | CASSQLGQGDYYEQYF | TRBJ2-7 | once | TRBD1 | TRBV4-1
TGTGCCAGCAGCTTAGGGGAGGGTAACTATGGCTACACCTTC | CASSLGEGNYGYTF | TRBJ1-2 | NA | NA | TRBV7-2
TGTGCCAGCAGTTTACAGGGTATAACCGGGGAGCTGTTTTTT | CASSLQGITGELFF | TRBJ2-2 | NA | NA | TRBV28
TGTGCCAGCAGCCTCAGGACAGGCAACAATGAGCAGTTCTTC | CASSLRTGNNEQFF | TRBJ2-1 | NA | TRBD1 | TRBV7-8
TGCGCCAGCAGTGAGGAGGCCTGGGACTCCTACGAGCAGTACTTC | CASSEEAWDSYEQYF | TRBJ2-7 | NA | NA | TRBV10-2
TGTGCCAGCAGCGTGGCGGGAGTAACGGAGACCCAGTACTTC | CASSVAGVTETQYF | TRBJ2-5 | NA | TRBD2 | TRBV9
TGTGCCAGTGCAACCCGCCTCCAGCCCTCCTATAATAACAATGAGCAGTTCTTC | CASATRLQPSYNNNEQFF | TRBJ2-1 | NA | NA | TRBV7-2
TGTGCCACCGCGAGAGTGGGCGAAGAAAAACTGTTTTTT | CATARVGEEKLFF | TRBJ1-4 | NA | NA | TRBV6-1
TGTGCCAGCAGCCCAGGGGGCCGAAGCACAGATACGCATTATTTT | CASSPGGRSTDTHYF | TRBJ2-3 | once | TRBD1 | TRBV7-2
TGTGCCAGCAGCTTAGAACAGGGGGCCCACTACGAGCAGTACTTC | CASSLEQGAHYEQYF | TRBJ2-7 | NA | TRBD1 | TRBV7-2
TGTGCCAGCAGCTTAAGGATGGTGGAAGATACGCAGTATTTT | CASSLRMVEDTQYF | TRBJ2-3 | NA | NA | TRBV7-2
TGTGCCAGCAGCCAAGGTCTGCTACCTTTCTTT | CASSQGLLPFF | TRBJ1-1 | few | NA | TRBV14
TGCAGCGTTGAGGGACAACGGATGAACACTGAAGCTTTCTTT | CSVEGQRMNTEAFF | TRBJ1-1 | few | NA | TRBV29-1
TGTGCCAGCAGCACCGGACTACCTCCCATGAACACCGGGGAGCTGTTTTTT | CASSTGLPPMNTGELFF | TRBJ2-2 | NA | NA | TRBV5-4
TGTGCCAGCAGTCTTCAGGGACATGGCTACACCTTC | CASSLQGHGYTF | TRBJ1-2 | NA | NA | TRBV28
TGCGCCAGCAGCCAACCCGGACAGGGTGGATCCTACGAGCAGTACTTC | CASSQPGQGGSYEQYF | TRBJ2-7 | NA | TRBD1 | TRBV4-1
TGTGCCAGCAGCTGGGTGGGACAGGGGACTGAAGCTTTCTTT | CASSWVGQGTEAFF | TRBJ1-1 | NA | TRBD1 | TRBV7-2
TGTGCCAGCAGTTCGAGCAGCAATCAGCCCCAGCATTTT | CASSSSSNQPQHF | TRBJ1-5 | many | NA | TRBV28
TGTGCCATCATGAGCGACTTTCGCACAGATACGCAGTATTTT | CAIMSDFRTDTQYF | TRBJ2-3 | once | NA | TRBV10-3
TGTGCCAGCAGGCCCGCAGAGCGTGGTGCGGGGTTCGTGACGTCCCAGCATTTT | CASRPAERGAGFVTSQHF | TRBJ1-5 | NA | NA | TRBV27
TGTGCCAGCAGCTCGGGTCTGAACACTGAAGCTTTCTTT | CASSSGLNTEAFF | TRBJ1-1 | NA | NA | TRBV11-3
TGTGCCAGCAGCCAAGAGGGGACTAGCGGGACGGTTGAGCAGTTCTTC | CASSQEGTSGTVEQFF | TRBJ2-1 | NA | TRBD2 | TRBV4-2